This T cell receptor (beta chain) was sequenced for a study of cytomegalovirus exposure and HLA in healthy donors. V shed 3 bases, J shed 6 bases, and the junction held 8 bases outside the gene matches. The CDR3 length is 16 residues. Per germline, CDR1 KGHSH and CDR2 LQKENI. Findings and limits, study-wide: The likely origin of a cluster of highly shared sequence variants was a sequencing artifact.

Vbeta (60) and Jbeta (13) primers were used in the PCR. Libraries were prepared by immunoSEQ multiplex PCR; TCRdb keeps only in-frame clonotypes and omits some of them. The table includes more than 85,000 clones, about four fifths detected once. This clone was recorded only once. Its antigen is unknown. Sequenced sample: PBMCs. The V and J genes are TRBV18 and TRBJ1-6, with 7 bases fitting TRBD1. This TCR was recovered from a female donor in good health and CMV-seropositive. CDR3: CASSPARGTANSPLHF. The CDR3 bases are TGTGCCAGCTCACCCGCCCGGGGGACAGCTAATTCACCCCTCCACTTT.